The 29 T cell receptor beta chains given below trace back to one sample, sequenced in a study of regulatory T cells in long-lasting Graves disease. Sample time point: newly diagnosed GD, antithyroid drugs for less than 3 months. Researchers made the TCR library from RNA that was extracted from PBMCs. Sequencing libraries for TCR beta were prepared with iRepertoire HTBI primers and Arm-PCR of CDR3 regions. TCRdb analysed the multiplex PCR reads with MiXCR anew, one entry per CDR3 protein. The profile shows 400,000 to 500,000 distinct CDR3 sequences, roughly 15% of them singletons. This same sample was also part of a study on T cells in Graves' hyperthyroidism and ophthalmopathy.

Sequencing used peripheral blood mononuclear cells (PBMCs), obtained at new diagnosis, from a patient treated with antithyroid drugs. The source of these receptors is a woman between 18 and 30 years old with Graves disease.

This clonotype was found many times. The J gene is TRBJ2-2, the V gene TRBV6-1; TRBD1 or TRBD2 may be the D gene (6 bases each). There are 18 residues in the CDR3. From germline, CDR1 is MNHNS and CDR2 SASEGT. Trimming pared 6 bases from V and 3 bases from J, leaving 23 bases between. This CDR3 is CASSHNRVAVTHTGELFF. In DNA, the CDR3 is TGTGCCAGCAGCCACAACAGGGTAGCGGTTACCCACACCGGGGAGCTGTTTTTT.

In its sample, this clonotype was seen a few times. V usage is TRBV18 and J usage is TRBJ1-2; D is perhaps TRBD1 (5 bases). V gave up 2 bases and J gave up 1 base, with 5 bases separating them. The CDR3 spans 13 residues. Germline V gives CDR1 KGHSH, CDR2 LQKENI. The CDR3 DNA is TGTGCCAGCTCACCAGGACATAACTATGGCTACACCTTC. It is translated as CASSPGHNYGYTF.

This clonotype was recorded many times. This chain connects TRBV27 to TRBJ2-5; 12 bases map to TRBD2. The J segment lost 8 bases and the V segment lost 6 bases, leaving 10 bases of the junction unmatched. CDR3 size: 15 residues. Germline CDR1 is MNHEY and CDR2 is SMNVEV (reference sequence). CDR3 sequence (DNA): TGTGCCAGCAGCCTATCTAGCGGGAGGGCCGGTACCCAGTACTTC. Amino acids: CASSLSSGRAGTQYF.

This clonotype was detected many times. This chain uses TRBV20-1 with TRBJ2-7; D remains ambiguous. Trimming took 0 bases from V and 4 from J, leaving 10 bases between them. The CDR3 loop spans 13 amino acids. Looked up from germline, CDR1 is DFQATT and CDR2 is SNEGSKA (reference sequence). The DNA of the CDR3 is TGCAGTGCTAGAGACCGATACAAGTACGAGCAGTACTTC. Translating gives CSARDRYKYEQYF.

The CDR3 protein is CASSVGTGTTDTQYF. The CDR3 DNA follows: TGTGCCAGCAGCGTAGGGACAGGGACCACAGATACGCAGTATTTT. The J gene is TRBJ2-3, the V gene TRBV9; 8 nucleotides agree with TRBD1. Trimming at V came to 0 bases and at J to 2 bases, leaving 2 bases not matched to a gene. CDR3 length: 15 residues. Germline values: CDR1 SGDLS, CDR2 YYNGEE.

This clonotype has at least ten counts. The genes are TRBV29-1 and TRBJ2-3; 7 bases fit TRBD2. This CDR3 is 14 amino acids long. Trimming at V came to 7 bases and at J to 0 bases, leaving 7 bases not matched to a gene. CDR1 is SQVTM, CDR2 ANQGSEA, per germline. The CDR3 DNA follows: TGCAGCGCCCAACTAGCGACTAGCACAGATACGCAGTATTTT. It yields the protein CSAQLATSTDTQYF.

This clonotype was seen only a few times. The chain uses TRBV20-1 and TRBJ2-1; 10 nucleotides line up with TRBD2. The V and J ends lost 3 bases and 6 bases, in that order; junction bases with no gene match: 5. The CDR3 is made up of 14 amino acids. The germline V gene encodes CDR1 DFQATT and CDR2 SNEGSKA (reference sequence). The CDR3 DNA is TGCAGTGCTAGCGCTAGCGGGAGTCTCAATGAGCAGTTCTTC. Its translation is CSASASGSLNEQFF.

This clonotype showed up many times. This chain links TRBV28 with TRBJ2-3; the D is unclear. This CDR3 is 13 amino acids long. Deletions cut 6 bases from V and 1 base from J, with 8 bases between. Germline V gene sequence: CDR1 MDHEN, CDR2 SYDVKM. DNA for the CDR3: TGTGCCAGCAGACACCAGGGCACAGATACGCAGTATTTT. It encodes CASRHQGTDTQYF.

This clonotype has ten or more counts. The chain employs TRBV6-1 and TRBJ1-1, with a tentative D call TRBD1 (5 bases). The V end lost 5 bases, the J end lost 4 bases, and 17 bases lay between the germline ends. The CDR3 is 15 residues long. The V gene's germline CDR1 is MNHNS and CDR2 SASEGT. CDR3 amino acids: CASSTSGRAVTEAFF. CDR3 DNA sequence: TGTGCCAGCAGTACCTCCGGCAGGGCGGTCACTGAAGCTTTCTTT.

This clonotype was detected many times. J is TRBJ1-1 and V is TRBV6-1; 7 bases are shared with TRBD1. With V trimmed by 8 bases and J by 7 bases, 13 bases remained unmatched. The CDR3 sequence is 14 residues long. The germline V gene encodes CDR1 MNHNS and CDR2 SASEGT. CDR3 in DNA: TGTGCCAGCTTAGCGGGACAGCCCCAACTTGAAGCTTTCTTT. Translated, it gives CASLAGQPQLEAFF.

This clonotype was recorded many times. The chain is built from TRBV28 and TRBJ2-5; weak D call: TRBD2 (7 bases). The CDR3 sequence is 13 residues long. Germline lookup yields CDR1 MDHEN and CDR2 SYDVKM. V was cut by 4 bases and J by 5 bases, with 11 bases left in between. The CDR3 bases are TGTGCCAGCAGTTCGCGGGGGCGGGAGACCCAGTACTTC. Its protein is CASSSRGRETQYF.

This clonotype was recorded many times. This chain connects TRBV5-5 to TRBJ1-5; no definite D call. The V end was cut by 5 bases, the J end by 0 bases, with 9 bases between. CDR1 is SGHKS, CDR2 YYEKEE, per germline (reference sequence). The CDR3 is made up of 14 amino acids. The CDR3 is CASRLGNSNQPQHF. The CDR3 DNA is TGTGCCAGCAGACTGGGGAATAGCAATCAGCCCCAGCATTTT.

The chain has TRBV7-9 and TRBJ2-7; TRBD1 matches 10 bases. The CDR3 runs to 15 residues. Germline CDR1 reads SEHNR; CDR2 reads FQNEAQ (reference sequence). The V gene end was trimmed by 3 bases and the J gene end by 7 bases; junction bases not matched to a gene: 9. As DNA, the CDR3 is TGTGCCAGCAGCTTGGGGACAGGGGCCAAGGAAGAGCAGTACTTC. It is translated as CASSLGTGAKEEQYF.

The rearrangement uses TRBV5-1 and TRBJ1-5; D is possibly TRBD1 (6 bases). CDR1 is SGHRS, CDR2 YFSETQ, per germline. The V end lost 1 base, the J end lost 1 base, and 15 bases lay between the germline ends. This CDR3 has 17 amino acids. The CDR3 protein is CASSLLAGDSSNQPQHF. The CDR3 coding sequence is TGCGCCAGCAGCTTGCTGGCAGGGGATTCCAGCAATCAGCCCCAGCATTTT. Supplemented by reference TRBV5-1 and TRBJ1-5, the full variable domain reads KAGVTQTPRYLIKTRGQQVTLSCSPISGHRSVSWYQQTPGQGLQFLFEYFSETQRNKGNFPGRFSGRQFSNSRSEMNVSTLELGDSALYLCASSLLAGDSSNQPQHFGDGTRLSIL.

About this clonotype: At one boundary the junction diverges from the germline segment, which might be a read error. CDR3 in amino acids: CASSQEGLAGDNEQFF. The CDR3 DNA is TGTGCCAGCAGCCAAGAGGGCCTAGCCGGGGACAATGAGCAGTTCTTC. The chain is built from TRBV4-1 and TRBJ2-1; the D gene is possibly TRBD2 (5 bases). The CDR3 consists of 16 residues. Germline V gene lookup returns CDR1 MGHRA and CDR2 YSYEKL.

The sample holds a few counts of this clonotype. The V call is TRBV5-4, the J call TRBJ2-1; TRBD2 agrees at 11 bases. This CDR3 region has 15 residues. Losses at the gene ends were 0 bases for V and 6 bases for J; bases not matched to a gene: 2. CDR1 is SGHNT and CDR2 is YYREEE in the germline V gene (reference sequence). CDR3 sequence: CASSLVSGRANEQFF. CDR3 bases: TGTGCCAGCAGCTTGGTTAGCGGGAGGGCCAATGAGCAGTTCTTC. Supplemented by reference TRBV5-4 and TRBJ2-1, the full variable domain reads ETGVTQSPTHLIKTRGQQVTLRCSSQSGHNTVSWYQQALGQGPQFIFQYYREEENGRGNFPPRFSGLQFPNYSSELNVNALELDDSALYLCASSLVSGRANEQFFGPGTRLTVL.

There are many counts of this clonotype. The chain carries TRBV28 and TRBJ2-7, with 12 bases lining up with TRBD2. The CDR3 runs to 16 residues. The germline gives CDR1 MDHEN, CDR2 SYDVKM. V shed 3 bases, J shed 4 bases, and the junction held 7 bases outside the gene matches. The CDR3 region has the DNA TGTGCCAGCAGTTTCTCTAGGACTAGCGGGAATTACGAGCAGTACTTC. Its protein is CASSFSRTSGNYEQYF.

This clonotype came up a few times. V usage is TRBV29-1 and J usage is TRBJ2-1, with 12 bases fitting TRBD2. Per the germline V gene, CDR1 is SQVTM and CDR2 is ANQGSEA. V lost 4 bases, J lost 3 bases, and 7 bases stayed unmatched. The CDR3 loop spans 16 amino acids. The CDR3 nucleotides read TGCAGCGTTGGGACTAGCGGGACAACGGGCTACAATGAGCAGTTCTTC. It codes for CSVGTSGTTGYNEQFF.

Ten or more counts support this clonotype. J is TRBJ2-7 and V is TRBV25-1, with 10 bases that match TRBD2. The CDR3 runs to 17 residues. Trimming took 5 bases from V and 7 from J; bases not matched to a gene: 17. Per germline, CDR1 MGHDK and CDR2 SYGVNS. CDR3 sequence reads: CASSPHSGIAGGGEQYF. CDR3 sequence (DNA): TGTGCCAGCAGTCCCCATTCCGGAATAGCGGGAGGCGGGGAGCAGTACTTC.

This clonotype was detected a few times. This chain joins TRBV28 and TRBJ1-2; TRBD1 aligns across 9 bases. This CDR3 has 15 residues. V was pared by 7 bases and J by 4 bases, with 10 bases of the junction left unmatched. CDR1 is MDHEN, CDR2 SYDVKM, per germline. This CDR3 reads CASIPQGARGYGYTF. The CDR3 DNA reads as TGTGCCAGCATCCCACAGGGGGCGCGCGGCTATGGCTACACCTTC.

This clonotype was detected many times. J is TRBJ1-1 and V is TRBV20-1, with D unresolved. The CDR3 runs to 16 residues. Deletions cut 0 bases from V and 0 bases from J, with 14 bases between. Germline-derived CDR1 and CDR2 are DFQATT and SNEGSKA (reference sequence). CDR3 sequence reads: CSARDQQPRMNTEAFF. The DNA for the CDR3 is TGCAGTGCTAGAGATCAACAGCCTCGCATGAACACTGAAGCTTTCTTT.

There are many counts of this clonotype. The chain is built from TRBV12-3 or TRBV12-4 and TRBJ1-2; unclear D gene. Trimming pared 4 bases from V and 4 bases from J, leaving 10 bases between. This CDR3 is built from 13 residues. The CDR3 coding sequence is TGTGCCAGCAGTTCAACACTCTCCTATGGCTACACCTTC. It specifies CASSSTLSYGYTF.

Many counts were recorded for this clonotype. In nucleotides, the CDR3 is TGTGCCACCAGGCGAACACAGGAAGCCGATACGCAGTATTTT. Its translation: CATRRTQEADTQYF. The chain recombines TRBV24-1 with TRBJ2-3; D is perhaps TRBD1 (5 bases). CDR1 is KGHDR, CDR2 SFDVKD, per germline. The CDR3 sequence is 14 residues long. V dropped 7 bases and J dropped 6 bases, with 16 bases sitting between them.

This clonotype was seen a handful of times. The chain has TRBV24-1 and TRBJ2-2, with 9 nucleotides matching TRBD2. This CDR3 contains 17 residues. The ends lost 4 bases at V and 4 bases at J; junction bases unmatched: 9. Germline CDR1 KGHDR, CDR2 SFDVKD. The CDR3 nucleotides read TGTGCCACCAGTGACCATCCGCTAGCGGGAAGCACCGGGGAGCTGTTTTTT. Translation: CATSDHPLAGSTGELFF.

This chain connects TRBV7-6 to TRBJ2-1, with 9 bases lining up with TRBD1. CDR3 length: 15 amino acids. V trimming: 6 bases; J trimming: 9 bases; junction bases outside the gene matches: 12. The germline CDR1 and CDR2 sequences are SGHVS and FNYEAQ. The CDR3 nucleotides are TGTGCCAGCAGTCGCCGGGACAGGGATGTTCCTGAGCAGTTCTTC. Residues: CASSRRDRDVPEQFF.

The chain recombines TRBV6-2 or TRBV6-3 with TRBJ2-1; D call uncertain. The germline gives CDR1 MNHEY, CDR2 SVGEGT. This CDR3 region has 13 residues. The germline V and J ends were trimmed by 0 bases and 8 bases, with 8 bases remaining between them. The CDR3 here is CASSYSSGYEQFF. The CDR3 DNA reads TGTGCCAGCAGTTACTCTTCGGGCTATGAGCAGTTCTTC.

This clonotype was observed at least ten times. DNA of the CDR3: TGTGCCAGCAGCCCACGGGACAGCACAGATACGCAGTATTTT. Translating it yields CASSPRDSTDTQYF. The chain recombines TRBV11-2 with TRBJ2-3; TRBD1 or TRBD2 may be the D gene (5 bases each). CDR1 and CDR2 (germline): SGHAT, FQNNGV. The CDR3 totals 14 residues. Trimming cost V 5 bases and J 0 bases, with 9 bases left between them. Using reference TRBV11-2 and TRBJ2-3 for the parts outside the CDR3, the full variable domain is EAGVAQSPRYKIIEKRQSVAFWCNPISGHATLYWYQQILGQGPKLLIQFQNNGVVDDSQLPKDRFSAERLKGVDSTLKIQPAKLEDSAVYLCASSPRDSTDTQYFGPGTRLTVL.

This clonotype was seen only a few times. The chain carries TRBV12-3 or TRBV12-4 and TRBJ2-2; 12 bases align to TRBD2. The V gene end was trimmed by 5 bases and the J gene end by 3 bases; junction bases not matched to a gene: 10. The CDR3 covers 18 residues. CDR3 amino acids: CASSPRLAGGPDTGELFF. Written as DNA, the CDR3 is TGTGCCAGCAGTCCCAGGCTAGCGGGAGGGCCGGACACCGGGGAGCTGTTTTTT.

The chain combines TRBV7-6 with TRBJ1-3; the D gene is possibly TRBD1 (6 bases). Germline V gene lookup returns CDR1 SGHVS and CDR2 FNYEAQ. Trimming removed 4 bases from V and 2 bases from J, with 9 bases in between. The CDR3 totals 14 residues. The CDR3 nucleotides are TGTGCCAGCAGCTCGAGGGGGGCTGGAAACACCATATATTTT. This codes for CASSSRGAGNTIYF.